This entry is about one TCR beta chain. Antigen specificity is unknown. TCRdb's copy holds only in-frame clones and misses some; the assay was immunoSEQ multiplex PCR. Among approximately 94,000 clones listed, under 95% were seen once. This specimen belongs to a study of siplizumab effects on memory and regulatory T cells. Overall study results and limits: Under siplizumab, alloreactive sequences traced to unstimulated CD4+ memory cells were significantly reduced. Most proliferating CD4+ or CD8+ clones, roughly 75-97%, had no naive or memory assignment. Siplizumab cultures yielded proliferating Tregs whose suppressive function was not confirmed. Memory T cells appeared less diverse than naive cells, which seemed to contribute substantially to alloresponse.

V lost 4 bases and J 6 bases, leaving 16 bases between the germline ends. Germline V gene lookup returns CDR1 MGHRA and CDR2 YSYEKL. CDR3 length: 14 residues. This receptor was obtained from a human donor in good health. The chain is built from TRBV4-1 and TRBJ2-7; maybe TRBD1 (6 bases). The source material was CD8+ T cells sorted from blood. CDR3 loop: CASSPNTGFSEQYF. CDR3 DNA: TGCGCCAGCAGCCCCAACACAGGGTTCTCCGAGCAGTACTTC.